This is a list of T cell receptor beta chains from one sample in a study of blood T cells in healthy people across ages. TCRdb called the 5' RACE reads again in MiXCR, with one record for every CDR3 protein. The sample includes some 370,000 distinct CDR3 sequences, roughly half of them seen just once. The sample comprised blood. The receptor source for this set is a man aged 55 to 69 in good health. CDR3s include the opening cysteine and the closing phenylalanine or tryptophan. A D gene is named only where the DNA matches it firmly. Clone size is shown for a subset of rows, as once, few, many or a class of expanded clone.

- TRBJ2-3 TRBV14 - TGTGCCAGCAGCCAAGATGGAGGTATCTGGACAGATACGCAGTATTTT CASSQDGGIWTDTQYF
- TRBJ2-1 TRBV7-9 - TGTGCCAGCAGCTTAACCTGGAGGGAGCCCTACAATGAGCAGTTCTTC CASSLTWREPYNEQFF
TRBD1 TRBJ2-1 TRBV6-5 once TGTGCCAGCAGTTCAACCGGGACAGAGAATGAGCAGTTCTTC CASSSTGTENEQFF
- TRBJ2-1 TRBV9 many TGTGCCAGCAGCGGCCAGGACCTTAATCTTGAGCAGTTCTTC CASSGQDLNLEQFF
TRBD1 TRBJ2-4 TRBV20-1 - TGCAGTGCCCGACCCCAGGGGGAGGCCAAAAACATTCAGTACTTC CSARPQGEAKNIQYF
- TRBJ2-3 TRBV9 - TGTGCCAGCAGCGTAGAGCCAGGGGAGGCAGATACGCAGTATTTT CASSVEPGEADTQYF
- TRBJ1-1 TRBV29-1 - TGCAGCGTGGAACCGGGACACCCGAACACTGAAGCTTTCTTT CSVEPGHPNTEAFF
- TRBJ1-2 TRBV30 many TGTGCCTTCCACAGGGCCAGGCTTGGCTACACCTTC CAFHRARLGYTF
TRBD1 TRBJ2-1 TRBV24-1 - TGTGCCACCAGTCAGGACAGGGACTACAATGAGCAGTTCTTC CATSQDRDYNEQFF
- TRBJ2-1 TRBV12-3/TRBV12-4 - TGTGCCAGCAGGCGAACAGGGACACCCTACGAGCAGTTCTTC CASRRTGTPYEQFF
- TRBJ2-1 TRBV7-2 - TGTGCCAGCACCAAGGGGGGGTCCTACGAGCAGTTCTTC CASTKGGSYEQFF
TRBD1 TRBJ2-7 TRBV2 few TGTGCCAGCATGGGACAGTACAACTACGAGCAGTACTTC CASMGQYNYEQYF
TRBD2 TRBJ2-3 TRBV20-1 few TGCAGTGCTAGAACCCGGCTAGCGGGAGGGCCTAGAGATACGCAGTATTTT CSARTRLAGGPRDTQYF
TRBD1 TRBJ2-4 TRBV6-5 - TGTGCCAGCAGTTACGCCGCTGACAGGGGGGAGCAGTACTTC CASSYAADRGEQYF
- TRBJ2-1 TRBV6-2/TRBV6-3 - TGTGCCAGCAAACTAGGGGGATACAATGAGCAGTTCTTC CASKLGGYNEQFF
- TRBJ2-7 TRBV7-8 - TGTGCCAGCAGCGTATCACAGGGATCCTCCTACGAGCAGTACTTC CASSVSQGSSYEQYF
- TRBJ1-6 TRBV12-3/TRBV12-4 - TGTGCCAGCAGTTTAAGAAGTTATAATTCACCCCTCCACTTT CASSLRSYNSPLHF
TRBD2 TRBJ2-3 TRBV12-3/TRBV12-4 - TGTGCCAGCAGTTTCGGGACTAGGAGAGCAGATACGCAGTATTTT CASSFGTRRADTQYF
- TRBJ2-2 TRBV9 - TGTGCCAGCAGCGCGGGACTCCAACGAGGAGAGAGGGAGCTGTTTTTT CASSAGLQRGERELFF
- TRBJ1-1 TRBV6-5 - TGTGCCAGCAGTTACTTGGGGGGCGACGGAGCTTTCTTT CASSYLGGDGAFF
- TRBJ2-4 TRBV6-8 - TGTGCCAGTAGCCGCAACGAGGCGGACAAAAACATTCAGTACTTC CASSRNEADKNIQYF
TRBD1 TRBJ1-5 TRBV7-9 - TGTGCCAGCAGGGCAACAGGGGATCAGCCCCAGCATTTT CASRATGDQPQHF
- TRBJ2-3 TRBV29-1 - TGCAGCGTCGGCTCCGGTTACACAGATACGCAGTATTTT CSVGSGYTDTQYF
- TRBJ2-5 TRBV11-2 many TGTGCCAGCAGTCCGATCCGACGAAGCCAGACCCAGTACTTC CASSPIRRSQTQYF
TRBD2 TRBJ2-1 TRBV11-1 - TGTGCCAGCAGTAAAAGCGGGGCGATTTTCAATGAGCAGTTCTTC CASSKSGAIFNEQFF
- TRBJ2-3 TRBV4-1 - TGCGCCAGCAGCCAAACGCAGGTTAGCACAGATACGCAGTATTTT CASSQTQVSTDTQYF
- TRBJ2-7 TRBV16 few TGTGCCAGCAGCCAAGGTACAGCTTCCTACGAGCAGTACTTC CASSQGTASYEQYF
TRBD1 TRBJ1-2 TRBV20-1 many TGCAGTGCTGAGGACAGGGCGGGAGGCTACACCTTC CSAEDRAGGYTF
- TRBJ2-5 TRBV28 - TGTGCCAGCAGTTTAGATGTTCCGGGACTCATAGAGACCCAGTACTTC CASSLDVPGLIETQYF
TRBD2 TRBJ2-1 TRBV20-1 few TGCAGTGCTATCCACGGGACTAGCGGAAACAATGAGCAGTTCTTC CSAIHGTSGNNEQFF
TRBD1 TRBJ2-7 TRBV6-5 - TGTGCCAGCAGTTACTCGACAGGGTCAGCCTACGAGCAGTACTTC CASSYSTGSAYEQYF
- TRBJ2-7 TRBV29-1 few TGCAGCGTTGAACGGGGCGCCTACGAGCAGTACTTC CSVERGAYEQYF
TRBD1 TRBJ2-7 TRBV27 - TGTGCCAGCAGCCTAAATGGCCCTAGGACAGGGGGGACGTACGAGCAGTACTTC CASSLNGPRTGGTYEQYF
- TRBJ2-1 TRBV29-1 few TGCAGCGTTGTCGTGATCGACAATGAGCAGTTCTTC CSVVVIDNEQFF
- TRBJ1-4 TRBV7-6 - TGTGCCAGCAGCTTAGACCCGGGATTGGCAAAACTGTTTTTT CASSLDPGLAKLFF
- TRBJ2-1 TRBV7-9 few TGTGCCAGCAGCTCCCCTGGGGGAATTGGGGACAATGAGCAGTTCTTC CASSSPGGIGDNEQFF
- TRBJ2-2 TRBV2 - TGTGCCAGCAGTGGAGGGGCTTCCACCGGGGAGCTGTTTTTT CASSGGASTGELFF
TRBD1 TRBJ2-1 TRBV20-1 - TGCAGTGCTTACGGGGGGACAGGGGTCCAGGACAATGAGCAGTTCTTC CSAYGGTGVQDNEQFF
- TRBJ2-7 TRBV12-3/TRBV12-4 - TGTGCCAGCAGTTTAGCGATAAGCTACTACGAGCAGTACTTC CASSLAISYYEQYF
- TRBJ1-1 TRBV20-1 - TGCAGTGCTAGGACCCGGGAGGCTTTCTTT CSARTREAFF
- TRBJ2-5 TRBV29-1 once TGCAGCGGTCACTCGGGCCAAGAGACCCAGTACTTC CSGHSGQETQYF
TRBD2 TRBJ2-1 TRBV7-2 - TGTGCCAGCACCCTGGGGGGACTAGCGGGACGAAGTGAGCAGTTCTTC CASTLGGLAGRSEQFF
TRBD1 TRBJ2-1 TRBV6-5 - TGTGCCAGCAGACAGGGGACAGGGTCTATTTGGACGCAGTATTTC CASRQGTGSIWTQYF
- TRBJ2-4 TRBV6-2/TRBV6-3 many TGTGCCAGCAGTTACTCGTACATTCAGTACTTC CASSYSYIQYF
TRBD1 TRBJ2-7 TRBV11-2 many TGTGCCAGCAGCCCCGGGACAGGGGCCTACGAGCAGTACTTC CASSPGTGAYEQYF
- TRBJ2-1 TRBV20-1 many TGCAGTGCGCAGAGAAGGGGGCTAGCGGGCCCCTACAATGAGCAGTTCTTC CSAQRRGLAGPYNEQFF
TRBD1 TRBJ2-3 TRBV2 once TGTGCCAGCAGGAAACCGACAGGGTCCAGCACAGATACGCAGTATTTT CASRKPTGSSTDTQYF
- TRBJ2-3 TRBV6-2/TRBV6-3 few TGTGCCAGCAGTTACCCGTCCCCGAGGGATACGCAGTATTTT CASSYPSPRDTQYF
TRBD2 TRBJ2-3 TRBV7-9 - TGTGCCAGCAGCCCCTCCCCGACTAGCGGGAGGCCAGATACACAGTATTTT CASSPSPTSGRPDTQYF
- TRBJ2-3 TRBV6-5 - TGTGCCAGCAGTTCCTCAGGGAAAAGCACAGATACGCAGTATTTT CASSSSGKSTDTQYF
TRBD1 TRBJ1-1 TRBV6-1 few TGTGCCAGCAGTGGGAAACAGGGGACGCTTAACACTGAAGCTTTCTTT CASSGKQGTLNTEAFF